The 9 T cell receptor beta chains below were found in one sample sequenced in a study of T-cell memory formation after mild COVID-19. TCRdb analysed the 5' RACE reads with MiXCR anew, one entry per CDR3 protein. This repertoire shows 450,000 to 650,000 distinct CDR3 sequences, about a fifth found once; its top ten account for about 8.7%. The material sequenced was PBMCs or a T cell subset sorted from them (not recorded which). The receptors derive from an adult woman who had mild COVID-19 (a few samples of this study predate the infection). Cell type and time point are not known.

The chain employs TRBV20-1 and TRBJ1-1; TRBD1 might be the D (5 bases). This CDR3 is built from 12 residues. The germline V and J ends were trimmed by 3 bases and 4 bases, with 9 bases remaining between them. Germline V gene sequence: CDR1 DFQATT, CDR2 SNEGSKA (reference sequence). Here the CDR3 DNA reads TGCAGTGCTAGGGGGCCGGGCACTGAAGCTTTCTTT. It translates to CSARGPGTEAFF.

This clonotype appeared a few times. This chain joins TRBV7-9 and TRBJ2-5; the match to TRBD1 covers 9 bases. Germline assignment: CDR1 SEHNR and CDR2 FQNEAQ (reference sequence). J was trimmed by 5 bases and V by 6 bases; bases with no gene match: 10. The CDR3 totals 15 residues. CDR3 DNA sequence: TGTGCCAGCAGGACGGGACAGGGACGTCGGGAGACCCAGTACTTC. It is translated as CASRTGQGRRETQYF.

In its sample, this clonotype was seen once. The chain carries TRBV3-1 and TRBJ2-3; tentatively, D is TRBD2 (6 bases). V was pared by 0 bases and J by 1 base, with 20 bases between. This CDR3 spans 19 amino acids. Germline values: CDR1 LGHDT, CDR2 YNNKEL (reference sequence). CDR3 in amino acids: CASSQDLVTRERGTDTQYF. CDR3 DNA sequence: TGTGCCAGCAGCCAAGATCTTGTGACTCGGGAGAGGGGCACAGATACGCAGTATTTT.

About this clonotype: One junction end disagrees with the germline gene, perhaps due to a read error. This chain uses TRBV7-7 with TRBJ2-5; D is possibly TRBD2 (7 bases). Germline V gene lookup returns CDR1 SSHAT and CDR2 FNYEAQ (reference sequence). There are 17 residues in the CDR3. CDR3 in amino acids: CASSPSGGQRDQETQYF. CDR3 nucleotides: TGTGCTAGCAGCCCCTCTGGGGGGCAGCGGGACCAGGAGACCCAGTACTTC.

This chain uses TRBV6-2 or TRBV6-3 with TRBJ2-5; the match to TRBD2 covers 9 bases. Germline V gene data show CDR1 as MNHEY and CDR2 as SVGEGT. The length of the CDR3 is 15 residues. V trimming: 7 bases; J trimming: 4 bases; junction bases outside the gene matches: 10. In nucleotides, the CDR3 is TGTGCCAGCACGCAGGGACTAGCCTGGGGAGAGACCCAGTACTTC. This encodes CASTQGLAWGETQYF.

This clonotype was observed a handful of times. The V and J genes are TRBV4-2 and TRBJ1-3, with TRBD1 matching over 7 bases. The CDR3 is 16 residues long. V was clipped by 4 bases and J by 1 base; unmatched bases: 7. Per germline, CDR1 LGHNA and CDR2 YNFKEQ. The CDR3 DNA sequence: TGTGCCAGCAGCCCGGACAGGTCGTTTTCTGGAAACACCATATATTTT. Translated: CASSPDRSFSGNTIYF.

The gene calls are TRBV24-1 and TRBJ2-6; TRBD1 is a possible D gene (6 bases). The germline V and J ends were trimmed by 6 bases and 1 base, with 6 bases remaining between them. The germline V gene encodes CDR1 KGHDR and CDR2 SFDVKD. The CDR3 totals 14 residues. The CDR3 DNA is TGTGCCACCAGTAGGGGGTCTGGGGCCAACGTCCTGACTTTC. Translated, it gives CATSRGSGANVLTF.

There are a few counts of this clonotype. This chain joins TRBV6-6 and TRBJ2-1; D is uncertain. Germline values: CDR1 MNHNY, CDR2 SVGAGI (reference sequence). This CDR3 comprises 17 residues. Trimming cost V 2 bases and J 8 bases, with 22 bases left between them. CDR3 region: CASSYRVDGRIGDEQFF. The CDR3 region has the DNA TGTGCCAGCAGTTACCGGGTGGACGGACGAATTGGGGATGAGCAGTTCTTC.

This chain links TRBV12-3 or TRBV12-4 with TRBJ1-5, with D unresolved. The CDR3 has 13 amino acids. Deletions cut 0 bases from V and 9 bases from J, with 9 bases between. This CDR3 is CASSLAKPTPQHF. CDR3 sequence (DNA): TGTGCCAGCAGTTTAGCGAAACCGACGCCCCAGCATTTT.